Listed below are T cell receptor beta chains from one sample, sequenced in a study of T cells in Graves' hyperthyroidism and ophthalmopathy. TCRdb ran MiXCR on the multiplex PCR reads and lists one entry per CDR3 protein. The repertoire consists of more than 500,000 distinct CDR3 sequences, with around 13% occurring once and the leading ten covering about 15%. Sequenced input: blood. The receptors stem from a woman aged 40-49 years with Graves' hyperthyroidism. The CDR3 runs from the conserved cysteine through the conserved F or W. The D gene is left open where the match is weak. Expanded clones are given a class, and other clones once, few, many or no size at all.

j_gene: TRBJ2-1; abundance: NA; d_gene: NA; v_gene: TRBV6-1; CDR3nt: TGTGCCAGCGGATACATGAACGAGCAGTTCTTC; CDR3aa: CASGYMNEQFF
j_gene: TRBJ2-7; abundance: many; d_gene: TRBD2; v_gene: TRBV3-1; CDR3nt: TGTGCCACCGGGACTAGCGGGAGGTTCGAGCAGTACTTC; CDR3aa: CATGTSGRFEQYF
j_gene: TRBJ2-3; abundance: many; d_gene: NA; v_gene: TRBV2; CDR3nt: TGTGCCAGCAGTGTTGGACTCAGCCCAGATACGCAGTATTTT; CDR3aa: CASSVGLSPDTQYF
j_gene: TRBJ1-2; abundance: few; d_gene: NA; v_gene: TRBV27; CDR3nt: TGTGCCAGCAGCCATACTACGGGGGATGGCTACACCTTC; CDR3aa: CASSHTTGDGYTF
j_gene: TRBJ1-1; abundance: many; d_gene: NA; v_gene: TRBV30; CDR3nt: TGTGCCTGGAGATTGATACCCACTGAAGCTTTCTTT; CDR3aa: CAWRLIPTEAFF
j_gene: TRBJ2-1; abundance: few; d_gene: TRBD2; v_gene: TRBV9; CDR3nt: TGTGCCAGCAGCGTTAGACGTCAGGGAGGGGTCAATGAGCAGTTCTTC; CDR3aa: CASSVRRQGGVNEQFF
j_gene: TRBJ2-7; abundance: many; d_gene: TRBD2; v_gene: TRBV4-2; CDR3nt: TGTGCCAGCAGCATTCGGACTAGCGGGAGCTACGAGCAGTACTTC; CDR3aa: CASSIRTSGSYEQYF
j_gene: TRBJ1-4; abundance: many; d_gene: TRBD1; v_gene: TRBV7-2; CDR3nt: TGTGCCAGCAGCCAGGGACAGGGTGGGGAAAAACTGTTTTTT; CDR3aa: CASSQGQGGEKLFF
j_gene: TRBJ1-2; abundance: many; d_gene: NA; v_gene: TRBV12-3/TRBV12-4; CDR3nt: TGTGCCAGCAGTTTCCTGGGCCAGTCTCTGTCTAACTATGGCTACACCTTC; CDR3aa: CASSFLGQSLSNYGYTF
j_gene: TRBJ1-6; abundance: few; d_gene: NA; v_gene: TRBV10-3; CDR3nt: TGTGCCATCAGTGAGTCGAGGGATTCACCCCTCCACTTT; CDR3aa: CAISESRDSPLHF
j_gene: TRBJ2-7; abundance: many; d_gene: NA; v_gene: TRBV10-1; CDR3nt: TGCGCCAGCAGTGAGACAGGGTTTCCCTACGAGCAGTACTTC; CDR3aa: CASSETGFPYEQYF
j_gene: TRBJ1-6; abundance: NA; d_gene: NA; v_gene: TRBV12-3/TRBV12-4; CDR3nt: TGTGCCAGCAGTTTCGAGGGGTTCCCCCTCCACTTT; CDR3aa: CASSFEGFPLHF
j_gene: TRBJ2-7; abundance: many; d_gene: TRBD1; v_gene: TRBV28; CDR3nt: TGTGCCAGCAGTTTCCCGGGACAGGGGGGAATGGACGAGCAGTACTTC; CDR3aa: CASSFPGQGGMDEQYF
j_gene: TRBJ2-3; abundance: NA; d_gene: TRBD2; v_gene: TRBV19; CDR3nt: TGTGCCAGTAGTATGAGCAGACTAGCGGGAGCTTTGGGCACAGATACGCAGTATTTT; CDR3aa: CASSMSRLAGALGTDTQYF
j_gene: TRBJ2-7; abundance: many; d_gene: TRBD1; v_gene: TRBV20-1; CDR3nt: TGCAGTGCTCCTTCTGGGACAGGGGGCCTCGAGCAGTACTTC; CDR3aa: CSAPSGTGGLEQYF
j_gene: TRBJ2-1; abundance: many; d_gene: TRBD1; v_gene: TRBV27; CDR3nt: TGTGCCAGCAGCAACGGACAGGGTCCCTACAATGAGCAGTTCTTC; CDR3aa: CASSNGQGPYNEQFF
j_gene: TRBJ2-1; abundance: many; d_gene: TRBD2; v_gene: TRBV6-1; CDR3nt: TGTGCCAGCAGCGAGACTAGCGGGAGGGGGTATGAGCAGTTCTTC; CDR3aa: CASSETSGRGYEQFF
j_gene: TRBJ2-2; abundance: NA; d_gene: NA; v_gene: TRBV6-1; CDR3nt: TGTGCCAGCAGTGGGGCAGTGATGAACACCGGGGAGCTGTTTTTT; CDR3aa: CASSGAVMNTGELFF
j_gene: TRBJ2-3; abundance: many; d_gene: NA; v_gene: TRBV5-5; CDR3nt: TGTGCCAGCAGCTTGGCGGCTAGCACAAGCACAGATACGCAGTATTTT; CDR3aa: CASSLAASTSTDTQYF
j_gene: TRBJ1-1; abundance: many; d_gene: NA; v_gene: TRBV20-1; CDR3nt: TGCAGTGCTAGGGGTGTGAATACTGAAGCTTTCTTT; CDR3aa: CSARGVNTEAFF
j_gene: TRBJ2-7; abundance: NA; d_gene: TRBD2; v_gene: TRBV12-5; CDR3nt: TGTGCTAGTGCCCCCAGCGGGAGTAGCTACGAGCAGTACTTC; CDR3aa: CASAPSGSSYEQYF
j_gene: TRBJ1-6; abundance: NA; d_gene: NA; v_gene: TRBV18; CDR3nt: TGTGCCAGCTCACTCCGGGACGGGAATTCACCCCTCCACTTT; CDR3aa: CASSLRDGNSPLHF
j_gene: TRBJ1-4; abundance: NA; d_gene: NA; v_gene: TRBV12-5; CDR3nt: TGTGCTAGTGGTTTGCCCCTTATACAGGGTTCTGAAAAACTGTTTTTT; CDR3aa: CASGLPLIQGSEKLFF
j_gene: TRBJ2-3; abundance: many; d_gene: NA; v_gene: TRBV12-3/TRBV12-4; CDR3nt: TGTGCCAGCAGTTTGGGGCTTGGGGCCACAGATACGCAGTATTTT; CDR3aa: CASSLGLGATDTQYF
j_gene: TRBJ2-3; abundance: many; d_gene: TRBD2; v_gene: TRBV5-1; CDR3nt: TGCGCCAGCAGCTCCCCGAGAGGCGGGAGGGCCACAGATACGCAGTATTTT; CDR3aa: CASSSPRGGRATDTQYF
j_gene: TRBJ2-3; abundance: many; d_gene: TRBD2; v_gene: TRBV3-1; CDR3nt: TGTGCCAGCAGCCAAGTTTATAAAGATACTAGCGGAACCACAGATACGCAGTATTTT; CDR3aa: CASSQVYKDTSGTTDTQYF
j_gene: TRBJ2-7; abundance: few; d_gene: TRBD2; v_gene: TRBV6-5; CDR3nt: TGTGCCAGCAGTACCTCCCTACGGGGGGGCTACGAGCAGTACTTC; CDR3aa: CASSTSLRGGYEQYF
j_gene: TRBJ1-5; abundance: NA; d_gene: TRBD1; v_gene: TRBV19; CDR3nt: TGTGCCAGCAGGACAGGGGGCGCGGATCAGCCCCAGCATTTT; CDR3aa: CASRTGGADQPQHF
j_gene: TRBJ1-1; abundance: few; d_gene: NA; v_gene: TRBV9; CDR3nt: TGTGCCAGCAGCTCGACAGGCCCGCTGGGGGCTTTCTTT; CDR3aa: CASSSTGPLGAFF
j_gene: TRBJ1-1; abundance: many; d_gene: NA; v_gene: TRBV7-9; CDR3nt: TGTGCCAGCAGCTTAGAACATACTGAAGCTTTCTTT; CDR3aa: CASSLEHTEAFF
j_gene: TRBJ1-1; abundance: few; d_gene: NA; v_gene: TRBV6-1; CDR3nt: TGTGCCAGCGGTACCATTCCACGGAACACTGAAGCTTTCTTT; CDR3aa: CASGTIPRNTEAFF
j_gene: TRBJ2-7; abundance: many; d_gene: TRBD2; v_gene: TRBV20-1; CDR3nt: TGCAGTGCTAGGGGGACTAGCGGGAGTTGGGGTTCCTACGAGCAGTACTTC; CDR3aa: CSARGTSGSWGSYEQYF
j_gene: TRBJ2-7; abundance: few; d_gene: NA; v_gene: TRBV9; CDR3nt: TGTGCCAGCAGCGTAGAAGGGGCGGCACCCTACGAGCAGTACTTC; CDR3aa: CASSVEGAAPYEQYF
j_gene: TRBJ2-1; abundance: many; d_gene: NA; v_gene: TRBV10-1; CDR3nt: TGCGCCAGCAGTCCGGGCGGGACCTACAATGAGCAGTTCTTC; CDR3aa: CASSPGGTYNEQFF
j_gene: TRBJ1-5; abundance: NA; d_gene: NA; v_gene: TRBV11-2; CDR3nt: TGTGCCAGCAGCTTAGATTTTGGGAATCAGCCCCAGCATTTT; CDR3aa: CASSLDFGNQPQHF
j_gene: TRBJ1-4; abundance: few; d_gene: NA; v_gene: TRBV7-9; CDR3nt: TGTGCCAGCAGCCCCCGACAGACCACTAATGAAAAACTGTTTTTT; CDR3aa: CASSPRQTTNEKLFF
j_gene: TRBJ1-1; abundance: many; d_gene: TRBD1; v_gene: TRBV3-1; CDR3nt: TGTGCCAGCAGCCAAGGCCCGGGACAGGGGTTCTCAGCTTTCTTT; CDR3aa: CASSQGPGQGFSAFF
j_gene: TRBJ1-4; abundance: many; d_gene: NA; v_gene: TRBV7-8; CDR3nt: TGTGCCAGCAGCTTAGCCTCTGGCCGGGGAGGGGAAAAACTGTTTTTT; CDR3aa: CASSLASGRGGEKLFF
j_gene: TRBJ1-5; abundance: few; d_gene: TRBD1; v_gene: TRBV19; CDR3nt: TGTGCCAGTAGTTCAATGACAGGGAGCAATCAGCCCCAGCATTTT; CDR3aa: CASSSMTGSNQPQHF
j_gene: TRBJ1-6; abundance: NA; d_gene: NA; v_gene: TRBV2; CDR3nt: TGTGCCAGCACCTCCCGAGGGGTTTTAAATTCACCCCTCCACTTT; CDR3aa: CASTSRGVLNSPLHF
j_gene: TRBJ2-2; abundance: NA; d_gene: TRBD2; v_gene: TRBV6-5; CDR3nt: TGTGCCAGCAGTTACAGCGGGAGGGCCACCGGGGAGCTGTTTTTT; CDR3aa: CASSYSGRATGELFF
j_gene: TRBJ1-2; abundance: NA; d_gene: NA; v_gene: TRBV9; CDR3nt: TGTGCCAGCGCCTTTGGGGGTAGCTATGGCTACACCTTC; CDR3aa: CASAFGGSYGYTF
j_gene: TRBJ2-7; abundance: many; d_gene: TRBD1; v_gene: TRBV6-2/TRBV6-3; CDR3nt: TGTGCCAGCGGAAGACAGGGGGGCTCCTACGAGCAGTACTTC; CDR3aa: CASGRQGGSYEQYF
j_gene: TRBJ2-1; abundance: NA; d_gene: NA; v_gene: TRBV28; CDR3nt: TGTGCCAGCGCGAGCGCTCGGGACTCCTGGGGGAATGAGCAGTTCTTC; CDR3aa: CASASARDSWGNEQFF
j_gene: TRBJ2-3; abundance: many; d_gene: NA; v_gene: TRBV5-1; CDR3nt: TGCGCCAGCAGCTCCGGGACTCCGACTCCCACAGATACGCAGTATTTT; CDR3aa: CASSSGTPTPTDTQYF
j_gene: TRBJ2-2; abundance: NA; d_gene: NA; v_gene: TRBV3-1; CDR3nt: TGTGCCAGCACACAACAGGGTGACACCGGGGAGCTGTTTTTT; CDR3aa: CASTQQGDTGELFF
j_gene: TRBJ2-5; abundance: many; d_gene: TRBD1; v_gene: TRBV6-1; CDR3nt: TGTGCCAGCCGGGACAGGGGGCTCCAAGAGACCCAGTACTTC; CDR3aa: CASRDRGLQETQYF
j_gene: TRBJ2-3; abundance: many; d_gene: TRBD1; v_gene: TRBV2; CDR3nt: TGTGCCAGCAAGGGTACAGGGGGCATGGATACGCAGTATTTT; CDR3aa: CASKGTGGMDTQYF
j_gene: TRBJ2-5; abundance: many; d_gene: NA; v_gene: TRBV27; CDR3nt: TGTGCCAGCAGCTCCGGGGGACAGTTTAGGGAGACCCAGTACTTC; CDR3aa: CASSSGGQFRETQYF
j_gene: TRBJ1-5; abundance: NA; d_gene: TRBD1; v_gene: TRBV7-2; CDR3nt: TGTGCCAGCAGCTTAAGGGGAGAACAGGGGTTTGGCAATCAGCCCCAGCATTTT; CDR3aa: CASSLRGEQGFGNQPQHF